This TCR beta chain comes out of a study of blood T cell repertoires in COVID-19. The CDR3 contains 15 residues. Trimming stripped 5 bases from V and 1 base from J, with 14 bases between. CDR1 and CDR2 from the germline V gene are SGHTA and FQGNSA. Assay used: immunoSEQ multiplex PCR; TCRdb lists only in-frame clones, some missing. The sample includes fewer than 250,000 clones, roughly four fifths of them seen just once. The sequenced sample was peripheral blood. This sequence originates from a woman in her 70s with acute or convalescent COVID-19. The rearrangement links TRBV7-2 to TRBJ1-1; D possibly corresponds to TRBD1 (6 bases). This CDR3 is CASSQWGRGNTEAFF. The CDR3 DNA follows: TGTGCCAGCAGCCAGTGGGGCAGGGGGAACACTGAAGCTTTCTTT.